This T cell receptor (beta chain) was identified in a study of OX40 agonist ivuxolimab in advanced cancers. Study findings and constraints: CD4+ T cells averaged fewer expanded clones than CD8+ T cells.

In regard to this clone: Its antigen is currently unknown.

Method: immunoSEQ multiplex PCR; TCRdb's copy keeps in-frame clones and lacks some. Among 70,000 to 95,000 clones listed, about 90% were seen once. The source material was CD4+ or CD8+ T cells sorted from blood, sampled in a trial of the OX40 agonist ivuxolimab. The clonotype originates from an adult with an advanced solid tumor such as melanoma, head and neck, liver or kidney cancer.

This chain's CDR3 is CASRASSGGATEQYV. In DNA form, the CDR3 reads TGTGCCAGCAGGGCCTCTAGCGGGGGGGCTACCGAGCAGTACGTC. This chain joins TRBV6-5 and TRBJ2-7; TRBD2 aligns across 12 bases. Germline V gene sequence: CDR1 MNHEY, CDR2 SVGAGI. Trimming took 6 bases from V and 6 from J; bases not matched to a gene: 9. This CDR3 comprises 15 residues.